This T cell receptor beta chain was profiled in a study of cytomegalovirus exposure and HLA in healthy donors. Study-level results: It was confirmed in vitro that three of the CMV-associated chains were specific for CMV antigens.

Donors came from a validation cohort of 95 to 150 subjects, distinct from the first 666-subject cohort. The CDR3 sequence is 14 residues long. The V gene's germline CDR1 is ENHRY and CDR2 SYGVKD. Trimming cost V 10 bases and J 5 bases; bases outside gene matches: 13. Note on this clone: The antigen remains undetermined.

Produced via immunoSEQ multiplex PCR; TCRdb's table is partial and in-frame only. This repertoire shows about 180,000 clones, roughly 85% found once; its top ten account for roughly 15%. The receptor was derived from a man aged 18 to 30 in good health and CMV-seropositive. The gene calls are TRBV10-3 and TRBJ2-7, with 8 bases identical to TRBD1. The sample comprised PBMCs. The CDR3 sequence is CATASVAGGNEQYF. The DNA of the CDR3 is TGTGCCACGGCGTCGGTCGCAGGGGGCAACGAGCAGTACTTC.